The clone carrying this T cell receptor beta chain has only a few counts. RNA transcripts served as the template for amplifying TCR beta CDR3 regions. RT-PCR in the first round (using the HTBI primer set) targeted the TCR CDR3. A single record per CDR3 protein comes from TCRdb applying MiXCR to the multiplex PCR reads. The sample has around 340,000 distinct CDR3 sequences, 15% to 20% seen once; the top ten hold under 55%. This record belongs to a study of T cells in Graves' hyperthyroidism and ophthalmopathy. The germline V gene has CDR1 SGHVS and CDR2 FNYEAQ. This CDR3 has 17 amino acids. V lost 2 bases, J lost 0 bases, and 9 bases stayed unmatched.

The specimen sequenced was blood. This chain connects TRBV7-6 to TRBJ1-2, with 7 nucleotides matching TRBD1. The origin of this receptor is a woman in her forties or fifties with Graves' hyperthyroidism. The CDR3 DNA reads TGTGCCAGCAGCTTAACGACAGGGAGTTCCCCTAACTATGGCTACACCTTC. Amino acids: CASSLTTGSSPNYGYTF.